The 28 T cell receptor beta chains below all came from one sample that was sequenced in a study of radiation and T cells in renal cell carcinoma. Profiled with immunoSEQ multiplex PCR; TCRdb holds only in-frame clones, not every one. In the table there are about 160,000 clones, about 85% of which are singletons. Regarding time point: baseline pretreatment blood. The treatment was: 15 Gy SBRT to primary tumor, nephrectomy 4 weeks later. This specimen consisted of blood, obtained from a patient whose treatment included radiotherapy and nephrectomy. These receptors came from a woman aged 65 to 85 with renal cell carcinoma.

The chain carries TRBV10-3 and TRBJ2-7; 8 nucleotides agree with TRBD1. There are 16 residues in the CDR3. With V trimmed by 8 bases and J by 2 bases, 14 bases remained unmatched. Germline assignment: CDR1 ENHRY and CDR2 SYGVKD. CDR3: CAIRERIGQGPYEQYF. CDR3 sequence (DNA): TGTGCCATCCGCGAACGTATAGGACAGGGACCCTACGAGCAGTACTTC.

CDR3 DNA sequence: TGCGCCAGCACCCGGCTAGCGGGGGGGCGCACAGATACGCAGTATTTT. Encoded protein: CASTRLAGGRTDTQYF. J is TRBJ2-3 and V is TRBV5-1; 12 bases are shared with TRBD2. CDR1 SGHRS and CDR2 YFSETQ come from the germline V gene. V shed 6 bases and J 1 base; nucleotides not matched to a gene: 6. CDR3 length: 16 amino acids.

The chain combines TRBV7-9 with TRBJ2-3; 12 bases fit TRBD2. The CDR3 covers 16 residues. Germline V gene lookup returns CDR1 SEHNR and CDR2 FQNEAQ (reference sequence). V shed 2 bases and J 4 bases; nucleotides not matched to a gene: 4. The CDR3 region has the DNA TGTGCCAGCAGCTTAAAGGCTAGCGGGAGGGCAGATACGCAGTATTTT. Its translation: CASSLKASGRADTQYF.

The chain has TRBV6-8 and TRBJ1-5; D possibly corresponds to TRBD1 (5 bases). The germline CDR1 and CDR2 sequences are MNHGY and SAAAGT. The germline V and J ends were trimmed by 2 bases and 0 bases, with 14 bases remaining between them. The CDR3 is 17 amino acids. The CDR3 DNA sequence: TGTGCCAGCAGTTACCGGCACAGGCAGTATAGCAATCAGCCCCAGCATTTT. Translation: CASSYRHRQYSNQPQHF.

This clone was seen once. The J gene is TRBJ1-1, the V gene TRBV7-8; maybe TRBD1 (6 bases). This CDR3 is built from 14 residues. Germline values: CDR1 SGHVS, CDR2 FQNEAQ. The V end was cut by 0 bases, the J end by 7 bases, with 12 bases between. The CDR3 nucleotides are TGTGCCAGCAGCTTAGCGGGGGGGGCGCTTGAAGCTTTCTTT. The encoded protein is CASSLAGGALEAFF.

The chain couples TRBV7-9 to TRBJ2-7; 8 bases align to TRBD1. This CDR3 has 16 residues. Germline loops: CDR1 SEHNR, CDR2 FQNEAQ (reference sequence). V was pared by 0 bases and J by 3 bases, with 7 bases of the junction left unmatched. CDR3 in amino acids: CASSLAQGQGGYEQYF. CDR3 coding DNA: TGTGCCAGCAGCTTAGCGCAAGGACAGGGAGGCTACGAGCAGTACTTC.

This clone appeared a few times. The chain recombines TRBV6-6 with TRBJ2-5; D ambiguous. V gave up 2 bases and J gave up 5 bases, with 3 bases separating them. Germline V lookup: CDR1 MNHNY, CDR2 SVGAGI (reference sequence). The length of the CDR3 is 11 residues. CDR3: CASSYEETQYF. For the CDR3, the DNA is TGTGCCAGCAGTTACGAGGAGACCCAGTACTTC.

This rearrangement joins TRBV7-3 to TRBJ1-1; D remains unclear. The V and J ends lost 6 bases and 3 bases respectively, with 17 bases between them. Germline-derived CDR1 and CDR2 are SGHTA and FQGTGA. The CDR3 length is 15 residues. CDR3: CASSHDPAQDTEAFF. CDR3 coding DNA: TGTGCCAGCAGTCACGACCCTGCGCAGGACACTGAAGCTTTCTTT. The full variable domain, in which reference TRBV7-3 and TRBJ1-1 provide the parts outside the CDR3, is GAGVSQTPSNKVTEKGKYVELRCDPISGHTALYWYRQSLGQGPEFLIYFQGTGAADDSGLPNDRFFAVRPEGSVSTLKIQRTERGDSAVYLCASSHDPAQDTEAFFGQGTRLTVV.

V usage is TRBV6-5 and J usage is TRBJ2-7; perhaps TRBD1 as D (6 bases). CDR3 length equals 15 residues. From germline, CDR1 is MNHEY and CDR2 SVGAGI. V lost 0 bases to trimming and J lost 3 bases, with 12 bases between them. CDR3 region: CASSYSGDISYEQYF. CDR3 in DNA: TGTGCCAGCAGTTACTCTGGGGACATAAGCTACGAGCAGTACTTC.

This clone was counted a few times. Other DNA sequences in the sample encode the same CDR3. The chain combines TRBV19 with TRBJ1-5; a weak D match, TRBD1 (6 bases). Germline V gives CDR1 LNHDA, CDR2 SQIVND (reference sequence). The V end lost 2 bases, the J end lost 2 bases, and 7 bases lay between the germline ends. The CDR3 consists of 14 residues. The DNA for the CDR3 is TGTGCCAGTAGTATACGACAGGGCAATCAGCCCCAGCATTTT. As protein: CASSIRQGNQPQHF.

The genes are TRBV28 and TRBJ2-7, with D perhaps matching TRBD1 (5 bases). V was pared by 3 bases and J by 3 bases, with 12 bases between. In germline, CDR1 is MDHEN, CDR2 SYDVKM. The CDR3 has 14 amino acids. The CDR3 region has the DNA TGTGCCAGCAGTTTTCAGGCAGGGCTCTACGAGCAGTACTTC. This sequence encodes CASSFQAGLYEQYF.

CDR3 loop: CASSLASGGASEQFF. The CDR3 DNA reads as TGTGCCAGCAGCTTAGCTAGCGGGGGGGCGAGTGAGCAGTTCTTC. The chain uses TRBV7-2 and TRBJ2-1, with 11 bases matching TRBD2. In germline, CDR1 is SGHTA, CDR2 FQGNSA. V was clipped by 0 bases and J by 9 bases; unmatched bases: 4. The CDR3 totals 15 residues.

In DNA form, the CDR3 reads TGTGCCAGCAGTGACCGACAGGGTGGCTATGGCTACACCTTC. The encoded protein is CASSDRQGGYGYTF. This chain links TRBV6-1 with TRBJ1-2, with 7 bases fitting TRBD1. Germline CDR1 reads MNHNS; CDR2 reads SASEGT. Unmatched junction bases numbered 5, after V lost 3 bases and J lost 4 bases. The CDR3 spans 14 residues.

The gene calls are TRBV5-4 and TRBJ1-6; D not certain. CDR3 length: 15 amino acids. Germline assignment: CDR1 SGHNT and CDR2 YYREEE (reference sequence). Trimming cost V 4 bases and J 10 bases, with 18 bases left between them. The CDR3 loop is CASSANNRARSPLHF. DNA for the CDR3: TGTGCCAGCAGCGCAAACAACAGAGCCAGGTCACCCCTCCACTTT. The entire variable domain, with the rest obtained from reference TRBV5-4 and TRBJ1-6, is as follows: ETGVTQSPTHLIKTRGQQVTLRCSSQSGHNTVSWYQQALGQGPQFIFQYYREEENGRGNFPPRFSGLQFPNYSSELNVNALELDDSALYLCASSANNRARSPLHFGNGTRLTVT.

The chain couples TRBV12-1 to TRBJ1-2; TRBD1, the table's D call, was not compared with the DNA. TRBV12-1 is listed as a pseudogene. The CDR3 contains 13 residues. The CDR3 coding sequence is TGTGGGATAGGGACAGGGGCCCAATATGGCTACACCTTC. Its protein product is CGIGTGAQYGYTF.

This rearrangement joins TRBV6-6 to TRBJ2-2; possibly TRBD1 for D (5 bases). The germline V and J ends were trimmed by 11 bases and 6 bases, with 19 bases remaining between them. Germline assignment: CDR1 MNHNY and CDR2 SVGAGI (reference sequence). This CDR3 region has 14 residues. The CDR3 bases are TGTGCCGGCTGTCTGGGAATAGGGGCCGGGGAGCTGTTTTTT. It specifies CAGCLGIGAGELFF.

This chain uses TRBV30 with TRBJ1-1; D call uncertain. Germline lookup yields CDR1 GTSNPN and CDR2 SVGIG (reference sequence). The V and J ends lost 0 bases and 1 base respectively, with 6 bases between them. The CDR3 contains 13 residues. The CDR3 spells CAWSVRRNTEAFF. CDR3 DNA: TGTGCCTGGAGTGTACGCAGGAACACTGAAGCTTTCTTT.

The CDR3 loop is CASSSRGGDETQYF. As DNA, the CDR3 is TGTGCCAGCAGCTCCCGGGGGGGGGACGAGACCCAGTACTTC. V usage is TRBV13 and J usage is TRBJ2-5, with 8 bases that match TRBD2. The junction had 6 bases not matched to a gene; V was cut back by 4 bases and J by 5 bases. The CDR3 sequence is 14 residues long. The germline V gene encodes CDR1 PRHDT and CDR2 FYEKMQ (reference sequence).

The rearrangement joins TRBV19 to TRBJ1-1, with 7 bases that match TRBD1. Per germline, CDR1 LNHDA and CDR2 SQIVND (reference sequence). The CDR3 runs 13 residues. The ends lost 6 bases at V and 4 bases at J; junction bases unmatched: 5. CDR3 DNA: TGTGCCAGTAGCTTAGACAGGGTCACTGAAGCTTTCTTT. Translating gives CASSLDRVTEAFF.

J is TRBJ1-4 and V is TRBV7-6; D is uncertain. The CDR3 spans 12 residues. V was clipped by 8 bases and J by 2 bases, with 6 bases between them. The germline CDR1 and CDR2 sequences are SGHVS and FNYEAQ. The CDR3 loop is CASGGTNEKLFF. The DNA of the CDR3 is TGTGCCAGCGGAGGGACTAATGAAAAACTGTTTTTT.

The V call is TRBV28, the J call TRBJ1-1; D might be TRBD1 (5 bases). CDR1 and CDR2 from the germline V gene are MDHEN and SYDVKM. The CDR3 extends over 14 amino acids. V was trimmed by 6 bases and J by 2 bases, leaving 13 bases between them. In nucleotides, the CDR3 is TGTGCCAGCAGGCATCTGACAGTTAACACTGAAGCTTTCTTT. Protein sequence: CASRHLTVNTEAFF.

This clone was counted once. Written as DNA, the CDR3 is TGCGCCAGCAGCCTAGCGACCGGGCGCCGAAATACAGATACGCAGTATTTT. This translates into CASSLATGRRNTDTQYF. The chain uses TRBV5-1 and TRBJ2-3; the D gene is possibly TRBD2 (6 bases). CDR1 SGHRS and CDR2 YFSETQ come from the germline V gene. V was pared by 4 bases and J by 3 bases, with 21 bases between. The CDR3 has 17 amino acids.

The genes are TRBV11-2 and TRBJ1-1; D not certain. The V and J ends lost 5 bases and 2 bases respectively, with 9 bases between them. The germline CDR1 and CDR2 sequences are SGHAT and FQNNGV. The CDR3 covers 13 residues. CDR3 nucleotide sequence: TGTGCCAGCAGCCGTACCTCTAACACTGAAGCTTTCTTT. Translation gives CASSRTSNTEAFF. Together with reference TRBV11-2 and TRBJ1-1, the CDR3 gives the full variable domain: EAGVAQSPRYKIIEKRQSVAFWCNPISGHATLYWYQQILGQGPKLLIQFQNNGVVDDSQLPKDRFSAERLKGVDSTLKIQPAKLEDSAVYLCASSRTSNTEAFFGQGTRLTVV.

The chain couples TRBV2 to TRBJ2-7; the match to TRBD2 covers 7 bases. The V and J ends lost 3 bases and 1 base, in that order; junction bases with no gene match: 6. Germline V gives CDR1 SNHLY, CDR2 FYNNEI. The CDR3 spans 15 residues. The CDR3 loop reads CASSDLWGGSYEQYF. The CDR3 DNA is TGTGCCAGCAGTGACTTATGGGGGGGGTCCTACGAGCAGTACTTC.

The chain links TRBV4-3 to TRBJ2-2; D is perhaps TRBD1 or TRBD2 (6 bases each). This CDR3 contains 15 residues. Germline V gene sequence: CDR1 LGHNA, CDR2 YSLEER. Deletions cut 4 bases from V and 5 bases from J, with 14 bases between. The CDR3 bases are TGCGCCAGCAGCCCCGTGGGGGGCCGTACCGGGGAGCTGTTTTTT. This gives the protein CASSPVGGRTGELFF.

V usage is TRBV30 and J usage is TRBJ1-2; 11 nucleotides align to TRBD1. The trim removed 8 bases at V and 4 bases at J, leaving 12 bases unmatched. The CDR3 runs 15 residues. Germline V CDR1 and CDR2: GTSNPN, SVGIG (reference sequence). The CDR3 nucleotides read TGTGCCGGCCGGGACAGGGGGACCTTGGGCTATGGCTACACCTTC. Residues: CAGRDRGTLGYGYTF.

The V call is TRBV7-2, the J call TRBJ1-5, with 7 nucleotides matching TRBD1. Germline assignment: CDR1 SGHTA and CDR2 FQGNSA. The CDR3 is 13 amino acids. With 4 bases clipped from V and 6 bases from J, the junction kept 3 bases outside the gene matches. CDR3 bases: TGTGCCAGCAGCTACAGGGGAACTCAGCCCCAGCATTTT. Translation: CASSYRGTQPQHF.

V gene TRBV21-1 combines with J gene TRBJ2-2. TRBV21-1 is a pseudogene segment. This CDR3 is 15 amino acids long. The CDR3 loop reads CASSKDRVHPGELFF. In nucleotides, the CDR3 is TGTGCCAGCAGCAAAGATAGGGTCCATCCGGGGGAGCTGTTTTTT.